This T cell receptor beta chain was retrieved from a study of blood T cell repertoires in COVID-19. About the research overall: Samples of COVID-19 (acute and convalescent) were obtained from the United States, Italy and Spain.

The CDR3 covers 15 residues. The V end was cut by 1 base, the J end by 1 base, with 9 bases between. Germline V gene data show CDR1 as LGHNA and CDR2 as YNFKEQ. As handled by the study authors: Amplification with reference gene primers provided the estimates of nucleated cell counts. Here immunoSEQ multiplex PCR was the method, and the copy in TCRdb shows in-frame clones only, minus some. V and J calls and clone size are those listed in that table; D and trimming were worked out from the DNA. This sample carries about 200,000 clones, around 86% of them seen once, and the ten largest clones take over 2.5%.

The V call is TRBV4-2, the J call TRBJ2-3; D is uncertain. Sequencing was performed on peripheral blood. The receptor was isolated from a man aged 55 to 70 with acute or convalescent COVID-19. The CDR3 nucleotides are TGTGCCAGCAGCCAAGTACAGACCGGCACAGATACGCAGTATTTT. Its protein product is CASSQVQTGTDTQYF.